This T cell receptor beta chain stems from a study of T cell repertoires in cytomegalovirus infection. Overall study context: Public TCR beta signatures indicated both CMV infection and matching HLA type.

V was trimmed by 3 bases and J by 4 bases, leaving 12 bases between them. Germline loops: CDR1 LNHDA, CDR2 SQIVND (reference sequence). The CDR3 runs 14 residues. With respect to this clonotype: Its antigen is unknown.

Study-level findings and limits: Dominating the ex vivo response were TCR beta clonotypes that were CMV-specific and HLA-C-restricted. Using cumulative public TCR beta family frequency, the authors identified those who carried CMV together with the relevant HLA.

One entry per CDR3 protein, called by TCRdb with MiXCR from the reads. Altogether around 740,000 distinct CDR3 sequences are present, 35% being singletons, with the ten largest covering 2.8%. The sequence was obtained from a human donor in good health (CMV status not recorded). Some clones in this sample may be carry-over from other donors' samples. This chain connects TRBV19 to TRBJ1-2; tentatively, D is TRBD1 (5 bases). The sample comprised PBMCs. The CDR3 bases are TGTGCCAGTAGTATTCTCAGGGCGAGCTATGGCTACACCTTC. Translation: CASSILRASYGYTF. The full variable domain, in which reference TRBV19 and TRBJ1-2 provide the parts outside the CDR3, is DGGITQSPKYLFRKEGQNVTLSCEQNLNHDAMYWYRQDPGQGLRLIYYSQIVNDFQKGDIAEGYSVSREKKESFPLTVTSAQKNPTAFYLCASSILRASYGYTFGSGTRLTVV.